The 21 T cell receptor beta chains below come from one sample, sequenced in a study of blood T cell repertoires in COVID-19. Using immunoSEQ multiplex PCR, the repertoire was profiled, and TCRdb retains in-frame clones only, with some absent. The profile shows about 250,000 clones, 81% of them singletons. Specimen: peripheral blood. The origin of the receptors is a woman of 80 years or more with acute or convalescent COVID-19.

The CDR3 coding sequence is TGTGCCAGCAGCCTTGGGGGGGGCCGGGCTTTCTTT. Translating gives CASSLGGGRAFF. The chain joins TRBV5-5 to TRBJ1-1, with D perhaps TRBD1 (6 bases). The ends were cut back, 4 bases at V and 11 bases at J, with 15 bases in the middle. The CDR3 length is 12 residues. Germline V gene lookup returns CDR1 SGHKS and CDR2 YYEKEE (reference sequence).

The rearrangement links TRBV19 to TRBJ1-5; D perhaps matches TRBD1 (6 bases). The CDR3 runs to 15 residues. V lost 5 bases and J 1 base, leaving 12 bases between the germline ends. Germline CDR1 is LNHDA and CDR2 is SQIVND (reference sequence). The chain's CDR3 is CASSGGHRSNQPQHF. The CDR3 DNA reads TGTGCCAGTAGTGGGGGACATCGGAGCAATCAGCCCCAGCATTTT.

The V and J genes are TRBV3-1 (or the pseudogene TRBV3-2) and TRBJ1-2, with D possibly being TRBD1 (6 bases). The length of the CDR3 is 16 residues. Trimming shortened V by 1 base and J by 8 bases, and 20 bases separated the two germline ends. The germline V gene has CDR1 LGHDT and CDR2 YNNKEL (reference sequence). This CDR3 is CASSQAWGGPLRGYTF. In nucleotides, the CDR3 is TGTGCCAGCAGCCAAGCATGGGGGGGGCCCTTAAGGGGCTACACCTTC.

The rearrangement links TRBV10-2 to TRBJ2-7; TRBD2 matches at 16 bases. J lost 0 bases, V lost 10 bases, and 12 bases had no gene match. CDR3 length: 18 residues. Germline loops: CDR1 WSHSY, CDR2 SAAADI. The CDR3 coding sequence is TGCGCCACCTCCAGACCCGGGACTAGCGGGAGGGCCTCCTACGAGCAGTACTTC. Translated: CATSRPGTSGRASYEQYF.

The CDR3 region has the DNA TGCGCCAGCAGCTTGGGCATAGACACTGAAGCTTTCTTT. Protein sequence: CASSLGIDTEAFF. The chain has TRBV5-1 and TRBJ1-1, with D uncertain. This CDR3 is built from 13 residues. V lost 0 bases and J 3 bases, leaving 6 bases between the germline ends. Looked up from germline, CDR1 is SGHRS and CDR2 is YFSETQ. Full variable domain (missing parts from reference TRBV5-1 and TRBJ1-1): KAGVTQTPRYLIKTRGQQVTLSCSPISGHRSVSWYQQTPGQGLQFLFEYFSETQRNKGNFPGRFSGRQFSNSRSEMNVSTLELGDSALYLCASSLGIDTEAFFGQGTRLTVV.

The chain couples TRBV7-9 to TRBJ2-7; the D is unclear. Germline CDR1 and CDR2: SEHNR and FQNEAQ (reference sequence). V gave up 5 bases and J gave up 4 bases, with 9 bases separating them. This CDR3 has 12 amino acids. This chain's CDR3 is CASSPPRYEQYF. CDR3 DNA sequence: TGTGCCAGCAGCCCCCCGAGGTACGAGCAGTACTTC.

This sequence joins TRBV2 and TRBJ2-3; no clear D. The germline V gene encodes CDR1 SNHLY and CDR2 FYNNEI. The CDR3 extends over 12 amino acids. The V and J ends lost 4 bases and 6 bases respectively, with 8 bases between them. As DNA, the CDR3 is TGTGCCAGCAGTGGCGACTCTGATACGCAGTATTTT. Translated: CASSGDSDTQYF.

The chain has TRBV5-1 and TRBJ2-1, with TRBD2 as a possible D gene (6 bases). CDR1 SGHRS and CDR2 YFSETQ come from the germline V gene. V lost 5 bases and J 0 bases, leaving 9 bases between the germline ends. The CDR3 has 14 amino acids. The CDR3 loop reads CASRERVSYNEQFF. DNA of the CDR3: TGCGCCAGCAGGGAGCGGGTCTCCTACAATGAGCAGTTCTTC.

This clone was seen once. The genes are TRBV4-1 and TRBJ1-1; possible D gene TRBD1, 5 bases. Trimming cost V 3 bases and J 1 base, with 18 bases left between them. Per the germline V gene, CDR1 is MGHRA and CDR2 is YSYEKL. The CDR3 is 17 residues long. The CDR3 DNA reads as TGCGCCAGCAGCCAGAAAGGGGCCGGACCGAGGAACACTGAAGCTTTCTTT. Translated, it gives CASSQKGAGPRNTEAFF.

V usage is TRBV7-9 and J usage is TRBJ1-2; TRBD1 might be the D (5 bases). This CDR3 contains 13 residues. Germline V gene lookup returns CDR1 SEHNR and CDR2 FQNEAQ (reference sequence). V dropped 5 bases and J dropped 5 bases, with 12 bases sitting between them. The DNA for the CDR3 is TGTGCCAGCAGCCAGGGACTGGGGTATGGCTACACCTTC. Translating it yields CASSQGLGYGYTF.

V and J are TRBV14 and TRBJ1-6; D is undetermined. Between the trimmed V and J ends, which lost 5 bases and 9 bases, there was a span of 11 bases. Per the germline V gene, CDR1 is SGHDN and CDR2 is FVKESK. The CDR3 loop spans 13 amino acids. The CDR3 DNA follows: TGTGCCAGCAGCATAAAGGGAGGTTCACCCCTCCACTTT. It encodes CASSIKGGSPLHF.

This chain connects TRBV28 to TRBJ2-2, with 9 nucleotides matching TRBD1. The CDR3 is 15 residues long. Trimming took 6 bases from V and 6 from J; bases not matched to a gene: 8. CDR1 and CDR2 from the germline V gene are MDHEN and SYDVKM. CDR3 sequence (DNA): TGTGCCAGCAGGACAGGGGGTAGTGGGGCCGGGGAGCTGTTTTTT. Translating it yields CASRTGGSGAGELFF.

CDR3 in amino acids: CASSIETRNSPLHF. The CDR3 DNA follows: TGTGCCAGTAGTATAGAGACACGTAATTCACCCCTCCACTTT. The chain combines TRBV19 with TRBJ1-6; no reliable D call. CDR1 is LNHDA, CDR2 SQIVND, per germline (reference sequence). The CDR3 extends over 14 amino acids. V lost 0 bases to trimming and J lost 6 bases, with 6 bases between them.

The chain joins TRBV7-8 to TRBJ2-1, with D possibly being TRBD1 (6 bases). The CDR3 is 15 residues long. Germline V gene sequence: CDR1 SGHVS, CDR2 FQNEAQ. V gave up 5 bases and J gave up 0 bases, with 11 bases separating them. The CDR3 DNA is TGTGCCAGCAGCCCGGGACACCTCTCCTACAATGAGCAGTTCTTC. Protein: CASSPGHLSYNEQFF.

The chain joins TRBV7-6 to TRBJ2-5, with 7 nucleotides matching TRBD2. Losses at the gene ends were 5 bases for V and 0 bases for J; bases not matched to a gene: 3. CDR1 is SGHVS and CDR2 is FNYEAQ in the germline V gene. CDR3 size: 14 residues. CDR3 in amino acids: CASSPGTNQETQYF. In DNA, the CDR3 is TGTGCCAGCAGCCCCGGGACTAACCAAGAGACCCAGTACTTC.

This chain connects TRBV5-1 to TRBJ2-3; 13 positions match TRBD2. Germline V lookup: CDR1 SGHRS, CDR2 YFSETQ. The J segment lost 1 base and the V segment lost 0 bases, leaving 5 bases of the junction unmatched. The CDR3 spans 18 residues. The chain's CDR3 is CASSLAFGTSGGTDTQYF. The CDR3 DNA sequence: TGCGCCAGCAGCTTGGCATTCGGGACTAGCGGGGGCACAGATACGCAGTATTTT. Using reference TRBV5-1 and TRBJ2-3 for the parts outside the CDR3, the full variable domain is KAGVTQTPRYLIKTRGQQVTLSCSPISGHRSVSWYQQTPGQGLQFLFEYFSETQRNKGNFPGRFSGRQFSNSRSEMNVSTLELGDSALYLCASSLAFGTSGGTDTQYFGPGTRLTVL.

The chain combines TRBV6-1 with TRBJ2-5; weak D call: TRBD2 (5 bases). The germline V gene encodes CDR1 MNHNS and CDR2 SASEGT. V was pared by 4 bases and J by 2 bases, with 17 bases between. This CDR3 region has 16 residues. The CDR3 DNA follows: TGTGCCAGCAGTGGGCGTGGGAGTGGGGTACAAGAGACCCAGTACTTC. Translation gives CASSGRGSGVQETQYF.

The chain employs TRBV7-9 and TRBJ1-1, with unresolved D. The V and J ends lost 4 bases and 1 base respectively, with 10 bases between them. The CDR3 is 14 amino acids. CDR1 is SEHNR, CDR2 FQNEAQ, per germline (reference sequence). The CDR3 nucleotides read TGTGCCAGCAGCTCGTCGGTCCGGAACACTGAAGCTTTCTTT. Its protein product is CASSSSVRNTEAFF.

This clone showed up just a few times. The V call is TRBV30, the J call TRBJ1-2, with D maybe TRBD1 (5 bases). V lost 2 bases and J lost 2, with 12 bases in between. The germline CDR1 and CDR2 sequences are GTSNPN and SVGIG (reference sequence). This CDR3 has 14 amino acids. The CDR3 DNA follows: TGTGCCTGGAGTAAGGGGAGGTCCAACTATGGCTACACCTTC. Translating it yields CAWSKGRSNYGYTF. Using reference TRBV30 and TRBJ1-2 for the parts outside the CDR3, the full variable domain is SQTIHQWPATLVQPVGSPLSLECTVEGTSNPNLYWYRQAAGRGLQLLFYSVGIGQISSEVPQNLSASRPQDRQFILSSKKLLLSDSGFYLCAWSKGRSNYGYTFGSGTRLTVV.

J is TRBJ2-7 and V is TRBV19, with 7 bases fitting TRBD1. This CDR3 comprises 15 residues. Germline assignment: CDR1 LNHDA and CDR2 SQIVND (reference sequence). V dropped 1 base and J dropped 3; count of bases not matched to a gene: 6. CDR3 DNA: TGTGCCAGTAGTATAGGGACAGGTACTATCTACGAGCAGTACTTC. Encoded protein: CASSIGTGTIYEQYF.

The chain recombines TRBV19 with TRBJ1-1; tentatively, D is TRBD1 (6 bases). The CDR3 has 15 amino acids. Between the trimmed V and J ends, which lost 9 bases and 1 base, there was a span of 18 bases. CDR1 is LNHDA, CDR2 SQIVND, per germline (reference sequence). The CDR3 coding sequence is TGTGCCAGCCGCGGGGGGCGGAGAACGAACACTGAAGCTTTCTTT. It yields the protein CASRGGRRTNTEAFF. Full variable domain (missing parts from reference TRBV19 and TRBJ1-1): DGGITQSPKYLFRKEGQNVTLSCEQNLNHDAMYWYRQDPGQGLRLIYYSQIVNDFQKGDIAEGYSVSREKKESFPLTVTSAQKNPTAFYLCASRGGRRTNTEAFFGQGTRLTVV.